A single sample gave rise to the 32 T cell receptor beta chains below, sequenced in a study of OX40 agonist ivuxolimab in advanced cancers. Method: immunoSEQ multiplex PCR; TCRdb's copy keeps in-frame clones and lacks some. Here the sample spans 55,000 to 70,000 clones, 90% to 95% being singletons. Material: CD4+ or CD8+ T cells sorted from blood, obtained in a trial of the OX40 agonist ivuxolimab. The source is an adult with an advanced solid tumor such as melanoma, head and neck, liver or kidney cancer.

With respect to this clone: The sample holds other DNA sequences that translate to the same CDR3. The chain carries TRBV18 and TRBJ2-7; possibly TRBD1 or TRBD2 for D (6 bases each). CDR3 length: 13 amino acids. Germline V gene lookup returns CDR1 KGHSH and CDR2 LQKENI. With 3 bases removed from V and 2 bases from J, the gap between germline ends came to 8 bases. Here the CDR3 DNA reads TGTGCCAGCTCACCGGGGGGCCCCTACGAGCAGTACTTC. Translated: CASSPGGPYEQYF.

The chain joins TRBV11-2 to TRBJ1-1; weak D call: TRBD1 (6 bases). V was shortened by 4 bases and J by 6 bases, with 9 bases between the two germline ends. The CDR3 runs to 12 residues. Per the germline V gene, CDR1 is SGHAT and CDR2 is FQNNGV. The DNA of the CDR3 is TGTGCCAGCAGCTACGGACAGCCTGAAGCTTTCTTT. This translates into CASSYGQPEAFF.

V usage is TRBV7-8 and J usage is TRBJ2-7; maybe TRBD1 (6 bases). Germline V gene lookup returns CDR1 SGHVS and CDR2 FQNEAQ. The CDR3 length is 16 residues. The V gene lost 0 bases and the J gene lost 5 bases, with 17 bases spanning the gap. The CDR3 region is CASSLALIGGRNEQYF. CDR3 sequence (DNA): TGTGCCAGCAGCTTAGCGCTCATAGGGGGTCGCAACGAGCAGTACTTC. The whole variable domain, remainder taken from reference TRBV7-8 and TRBJ2-7, is GAGVSQSPRYKVAKRGQDVALRCDPISGHVSLFWYQQALGQGPEFLTYFQNEAQLDKSGLPSDRFFAERPEGSVSTLKIQRTQQEDSAVYLCASSLALIGGRNEQYFGPGTRLTVT.

The V gene is TRBV10-1, the J gene TRBJ1-1; D not resolved. The CDR3 runs to 15 residues. Germline V gene data show CDR1 as WNHNN and CDR2 as SYGVQD (reference sequence). The germline V and J ends were trimmed by 6 bases and 0 bases, with 14 bases remaining between them. The CDR3: CASSHRRELNTEAFF. As DNA, the CDR3 is TGCGCCAGCAGCCACCGGAGGGAGCTGAACACTGAAGCTTTCTTT.

This clone was observed a few times. The gene calls are TRBV7-9 and TRBJ2-1, with D unresolved. Germline lookup yields CDR1 SEHNR and CDR2 FQNEAQ (reference sequence). The CDR3 is 11 amino acids. V was clipped by 3 bases and J by 8 bases, with 5 bases between them. CDR3 nucleotides: TGTGCCAGCAGCTTTATCTATGAGCAGTTCTTC. It is translated as CASSFIYEQFF.

This clone was recorded a few times. The chain uses TRBV6-1 and TRBJ1-2; TRBD1 is a possible D gene (6 bases). Germline CDR1 reads MNHNS; CDR2 reads SASEGT. V lost 2 bases to trimming and J lost 6 bases, with 16 bases between them. The CDR3 is 15 amino acids. The CDR3, as DNA: TGTGCCAGCAGTGAAAAGACAGGTCCCGGGAATGGCTACACCTTC. Translated: CASSEKTGPGNGYTF.

V usage is TRBV6-6 and J usage is TRBJ1-5; the D is unclear. Germline V gene data show CDR1 as MNHNY and CDR2 as SVGAGI (reference sequence). V was clipped by 0 bases and J by 1 base, with 4 bases between them. CDR3 length: 14 residues. The DNA for the CDR3 is TGTGCCAGCAGTTACTCGGGAAGCAATCAGCCCCAGCATTTT. Translating gives CASSYSGSNQPQHF.

The chain links TRBV18 to TRBJ2-2; the D is unclear. CDR3 length equals 14 residues. V shed 6 bases and J shed 0 bases, with 8 bases lying between them. The germline V gene encodes CDR1 KGHSH and CDR2 LQKENI. The CDR3 coding sequence is TGTGCCAGCTCCGCGTACTCGAACACCGGGGAGCTGTTTTTT. It encodes CASSAYSNTGELFF.

The rearrangement joins TRBV5-1 to TRBJ1-6, with 8 bases matching TRBD1. The CDR3 has 17 residues. Germline values: CDR1 SGHRS, CDR2 YFSETQ. V shed 5 bases, J shed 7 bases, and the junction held 14 bases outside the gene matches. DNA of the CDR3: TGCGCCAGCAGTCGTACCTTGACAGGGGTTATGAATTCACCCCTCCACTTT. It is translated as CASSRTLTGVMNSPLHF.

The V call is TRBV19, the J call TRBJ2-1; no firm D call. The CDR3 runs 13 residues. Trimming shortened V by 4 bases and J by 1 base, and 5 bases separated the two germline ends. Looked up from germline, CDR1 is LNHDA and CDR2 is SQIVND (reference sequence). The CDR3, as DNA: TGTGCCAGTAGTAGCGCGTCCTACAATGAGCAGTTCTTC. As protein: CASSSASYNEQFF.

The chain is built from TRBV5-6 and TRBJ2-5; possibly TRBD1 for D (5 bases). The CDR3 has 15 amino acids. V was trimmed by 0 bases and J by 4 bases, leaving 13 bases between them. Germline CDR1 SGHDT, CDR2 YYEEEE. As DNA, the CDR3 is TGTGCCAGCAGCTTGGTAGCCAGGGTAAGAGAGACCCAGTACTTC. It is translated as CASSLVARVRETQYF.

The chain links TRBV2 to TRBJ2-1; a weak D match, TRBD2 (5 bases). V lost 0 bases to trimming and J lost 8 bases, with 8 bases between them. The CDR3 runs to 13 residues. Looked up from germline, CDR1 is SNHLY and CDR2 is FYNNEI. In DNA, the CDR3 is TGTGCCAGCAGTGAAGCGCGGCGGGATGAGCAGTTCTTC. It codes for CASSEARRDEQFF.

This clone was counted a few times. The gene calls are TRBV27 and TRBJ1-1; tentatively, D is TRBD1 (5 bases). The CDR3 totals 13 residues. Deletions cut 2 bases from V and 3 bases from J, with 7 bases between. Germline values: CDR1 MNHEY, CDR2 SMNVEV (reference sequence). The CDR3 nucleotides read TGTGCCAGCAGTTTAGGGACCCACACTGAAGCTTTCTTT. It codes for CASSLGTHTEAFF.

The genes are TRBV5-6 and TRBJ2-5; possibly TRBD1 for D (5 bases). V lost 1 base and J 2 bases, leaving 9 bases between the germline ends. CDR3 length: 14 residues. Germline V CDR1 and CDR2: SGHDT, YYEEEE. CDR3 protein: CASSLLTEQETQYF. The DNA of the CDR3 is TGTGCCAGCAGCTTGTTGACAGAACAAGAGACCCAGTACTTC. Combining the CDR3 with reference TRBV5-6 and TRBJ2-5 gives the whole variable domain DAGVTQSPTHLIKTRGQQVTLRCSPKSGHDTVSWYQQALGQGPQFIFQYYEEEERQRGNFPDRFSGHQFPNYSSELNVNALLLGDSALYLCASSLLTEQETQYFGPGTRLLVL.

The chain links TRBV11-1 to TRBJ2-1; TRBD1 matches 9 bases. Germline-derived CDR1 and CDR2 are SGHAT and FQDESV (reference sequence). The CDR3 is 15 amino acids. The V and J ends lost 4 bases and 8 bases, in that order; junction bases with no gene match: 9. The CDR3 loop reads CASSYTGGAVDEQFF. Here the CDR3 DNA reads TGTGCCAGCAGCTATACAGGGGGCGCGGTGGATGAGCAGTTCTTC.

This chain connects TRBV27 to TRBJ2-1; tentatively, D is TRBD2 (5 bases). Germline lookup yields CDR1 MNHEY and CDR2 SMNVEV (reference sequence). The CDR3 consists of 14 residues. V was trimmed by 6 bases and J by 5 bases, leaving 14 bases between them. CDR3 in DNA: TGTGCCAGCAGCTGGGAGTTTTGGGACAATGAGCAGTTCTTC. Translated, it gives CASSWEFWDNEQFF.

V and J are TRBV7-7 and TRBJ2-7; D possibly corresponds to TRBD1 (6 bases). CDR1 is SSHAT, CDR2 FNYEAQ, per germline (reference sequence). The germline V and J ends were trimmed by 3 bases and 2 bases, with 11 bases remaining between them. The CDR3 contains 14 residues. The CDR3 DNA sequence: TGTGCCAGCAGCTTCAGCACAGGGCCCTACGAGCAGTACTTC. It yields the protein CASSFSTGPYEQYF. The full variable domain, in which reference TRBV7-7 and TRBJ2-7 provide the parts outside the CDR3, is GAGVSQSPRYKVTKRGQDVTLRCDPISSHATLYWYQQALGQGPEFLTYFNYEAQPDKSGLPSDRFSAERPEGSISTLTIQRTEQRDSAMYRCASSFSTGPYEQYFGPGTRLTVT.

CDR3 in DNA: TGTGCCAGCAGCTTAGTGTTAGCGGGGGGGAAATACAATGAGCAGTTCTTC. Translating it yields CASSLVLAGGKYNEQFF. The rearrangement links TRBV7-6 to TRBJ2-1; TRBD2 matches 11 bases. V was clipped by 1 base and J by 4 bases; unmatched bases: 6. The CDR3 covers 17 residues. Germline loops: CDR1 SGHVS, CDR2 FNYEAQ.

The CDR3 here is CASSMFEGNQPQHF. The CDR3 DNA reads as TGTGCCAGTAGTATGTTTGAGGGTAATCAGCCCCAGCATTTT. The genes are TRBV19 and TRBJ1-5; D call uncertain. V lost 3 bases to trimming and J lost 4 bases, with 10 bases between them. The CDR3 runs 14 residues. In germline, CDR1 is LNHDA, CDR2 SQIVND (reference sequence).

The chain links TRBV19 to TRBJ2-5; possibly TRBD2 for D (6 bases). Germline V lookup: CDR1 LNHDA, CDR2 SQIVND (reference sequence). The CDR3 runs 15 residues. Trimming shortened V by 1 base and J by 5 bases, and 14 bases separated the two germline ends. The CDR3 coding sequence is TGTGCCAGTAGTATAGGTATGCGGGGCGGTGAGACCCAGTACTTC. Its translation: CASSIGMRGGETQYF.

The J gene is TRBJ1-2, the V gene TRBV27; D remains ambiguous. This CDR3 is built from 16 residues. Trimming cost V 3 bases and J 4 bases, with 18 bases left between them. Germline CDR1 is MNHEY and CDR2 is SMNVEV (reference sequence). CDR3 sequence (DNA): TGTGCCAGCAGTTTGGAAATGGTCCCCGGTGTCTATGGCTACACCTTC. Residues: CASSLEMVPGVYGYTF.

The genes are TRBV4-1 and TRBJ2-7; TRBD2 is a possible D gene (5 bases). The ends were cut back, 4 bases at V and 0 bases at J, with 10 bases in the middle. There are 14 residues in the CDR3. Per the germline V gene, CDR1 is MGHRA and CDR2 is YSYEKL. The CDR3: CASSPSRDSYEQYF. CDR3 sequence (DNA): TGCGCCAGCAGCCCCTCTCGGGACTCCTACGAGCAGTACTTC.

The chain combines TRBV4-3 with TRBJ2-1; D possibly corresponds to TRBD2 (6 bases). The CDR3 covers 15 residues. V gave up 1 base and J gave up 6 bases, with 13 bases separating them. The germline V gene has CDR1 LGHNA and CDR2 YSLEER. The CDR3 nucleotides read TGCGCCAGCAGCCAAGTGGAGGGCAGACTCAATGAGCAGTTCTTC. This sequence encodes CASSQVEGRLNEQFF.

V is TRBV5-1 and J is TRBJ1-6, with D possibly TRBD1 on 5 matching bases. Per the germline V gene, CDR1 is SGHRS and CDR2 is YFSETQ. The CDR3 runs 13 residues. Trimming stripped 4 bases from V and 5 bases from J, with 7 bases between. CDR3 DNA sequence: TGCGCCAGCAGCGAGGGGAATAATTCACCCCTCCACTTT. Protein: CASSEGNNSPLHF.

The rearrangement uses TRBV13 and TRBJ2-4, with D unresolved. This CDR3 region has 13 residues. Between the trimmed V and J ends, which lost 3 bases and 4 bases, there was a span of 7 bases. The germline V gene encodes CDR1 PRHDT and CDR2 FYEKMQ (reference sequence). CDR3 residues: CASSFRQKNIQYF. The DNA of the CDR3 is TGTGCCAGCAGCTTTCGGCAGAAAAACATTCAGTACTTC.

The CDR3: CASSDTDGLNTEAFF. The CDR3 DNA sequence: TGCGCCAGCAGTGACACGGACGGATTGAACACTGAAGCTTTCTTT. The V call is TRBV10-1, the J call TRBJ1-1; D uncertain. In germline, CDR1 is WNHNN, CDR2 SYGVQD (reference sequence). The CDR3 covers 15 residues. V lost 3 bases and J 0 bases, leaving 11 bases between the germline ends.

The gene calls are TRBV9 and TRBJ1-1; D unresolved. The germline V gene encodes CDR1 SGDLS and CDR2 YYNGEE. Between the trimmed V and J ends, which lost 4 bases and 1 base, there was a span of 14 bases. The CDR3 length is 15 residues. The CDR3 coding sequence is TGTGCCAGCAGCCCCGTGCGAAGACCGAACACTGAAGCTTTCTTT. The encoded protein is CASSPVRRPNTEAFF.

Only one count was recorded for this clone. The CDR3 is CASSLGQGSGYTF. CDR3 DNA sequence: TGTGCCAGCAGCTTGGGACAGGGGTCTGGCTACACCTTC. The rearrangement joins TRBV6-5 to TRBJ1-2, with 10 positions matching TRBD1. The J segment lost 7 bases and the V segment lost 6 bases, leaving 5 bases of the junction unmatched. The germline CDR1 and CDR2 sequences are MNHEY and SVGAGI. The length of the CDR3 is 13 residues.

V and J are TRBV29-1 and TRBJ2-2, with TRBD2 matching over 7 bases. This CDR3 region has 15 residues. The germline V gene has CDR1 SQVTM and CDR2 ANQGSEA. The V segment lost 6 bases and the J segment 0 bases; nucleotides outside the gene matches: 7. The CDR3 protein is CSVDLRGANTGELFF. CDR3 in DNA: TGCAGCGTGGATCTCCGGGGGGCGAACACCGGGGAGCTGTTTTTT.

The V and J genes are TRBV7-6 and TRBJ1-6, with 8 bases lining up with TRBD1. Germline V gene sequence: CDR1 SGHVS, CDR2 FNYEAQ. The CDR3 sequence is 18 residues long. The trim removed 0 bases at V and 3 bases at J, leaving 7 bases unmatched. The CDR3 protein is CASSLAAPGTGYNSPLHF. Written as DNA, the CDR3 is TGTGCCAGCAGCTTAGCGGCCCCCGGGACAGGCTATAATTCACCCCTCCACTTT.

The chain joins TRBV5-5 to TRBJ2-7; 7 bases are shared with TRBD1. This CDR3 is built from 12 residues. Germline values: CDR1 SGHKS, CDR2 YYEKEE (reference sequence). V lost 2 bases and J lost 5; bases outside the gene matches: 1. The CDR3 coding sequence is TGTGCCAGCAGCTTAGGGGGCCACGAGCAGTACTTC. It translates to CASSLGGHEQYF.

The gene calls are TRBV4-3 and TRBJ2-5; the D gene could be TRBD1 or TRBD2 (5 bases each). Judging by the DNA end, TRBJ2-7 fits better; the J call may be wrong. The germline gives CDR1 LGHNA, CDR2 YSLEER. The CDR3 extends over 15 amino acids. This CDR3 is CASSQEGPGIYEQYF. The CDR3 DNA follows: TGCGCCAGCAGCCAAGAGGGACCAGGGATCTACGAGCAGTACTTC.